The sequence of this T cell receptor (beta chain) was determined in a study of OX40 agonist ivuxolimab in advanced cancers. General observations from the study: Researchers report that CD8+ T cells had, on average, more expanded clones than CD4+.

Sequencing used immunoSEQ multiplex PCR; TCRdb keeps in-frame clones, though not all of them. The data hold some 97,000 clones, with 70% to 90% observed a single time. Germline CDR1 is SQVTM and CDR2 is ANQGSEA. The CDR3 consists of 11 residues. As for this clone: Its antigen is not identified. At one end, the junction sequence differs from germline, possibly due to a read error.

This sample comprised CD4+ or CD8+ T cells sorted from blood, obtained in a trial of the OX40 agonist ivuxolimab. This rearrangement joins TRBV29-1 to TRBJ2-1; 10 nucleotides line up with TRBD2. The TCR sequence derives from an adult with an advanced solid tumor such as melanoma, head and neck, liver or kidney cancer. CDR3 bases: TGCAGCGTAGGGACTAGCGTGTTATTTATCTTC. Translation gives CSVGTSVLFIF.